What follows describes a single T cell receptor beta chain. No antigen is known for it. After re-calling the 5' RACE reads, TCRdb lists one entry per CDR3 protein, DNA absent. Its table lists roughly 170,000 distinct CDR3 sequences. The data stem from a study of T cells expressing NK-cell markers. Study-wide findings and caveats: HCMV specificity of expanded NKG2C+ T cell clones remained unclear.

Germline V lookup: CDR1 SGHTA, CDR2 FQGNSA. This CDR3 spans 13 amino acids. The origin of this receptor is a woman between 18 and 70 years old in good health. This chain uses TRBV7-2 with TRBJ1-1. The source material was blood T cells: a sorted CD56 or NKG2C T cell subset, CD4+ or CD8+ T cells, or bulk PBMC T cells (not recorded which). The CDR3: CASSLDRPNKAFF.